Presented here are 19 T cell receptor beta chains from one specimen sequenced in a study of blood T cell repertoires in COVID-19. The assay was immunoSEQ multiplex PCR, and TCRdb's table has in-frame clones only and misses some. The top ten clones hold 3.1% of a sample with 85,000 to 110,000 clones, 87% of them seen once. The sequenced material came from peripheral blood. These receptors originate from a man aged 50 to 59 in a cohort sampled during active COVID-19.

The chain uses TRBV4-3 and TRBJ2-7, with D perhaps matching TRBD1 (6 bases). The germline V gene has CDR1 LGHNA and CDR2 YSLEER. This CDR3 spans 15 amino acids. Trimming left V 4 bases short and J 4 bases short, with 17 bases between. The CDR3 DNA reads TGCGCCAGCAGCCGCCAGAACCGACAGGAGTACGAGCAGTACTTC. This codes for CASSRQNRQEYEQYF.

This clone occurred a few times. The CDR3 reads CASTPRGSIAANEQFF. The CDR3 DNA reads as TGTGCCAGCACCCCCCGGGGATCTATCGCGGCCAATGAGCAGTTCTTC. The chain combines TRBV7-2 with TRBJ2-1; perhaps TRBD2 as D (5 bases). Germline V gives CDR1 SGHTA, CDR2 FQGNSA. The length of the CDR3 is 16 residues. Trimming cost V 7 bases and J 6 bases, with 22 bases left between them.

The V and J genes are TRBV10-3 and TRBJ2-5, with 15 nucleotides matching TRBD2. J lost 2 bases, V lost 6 bases, and 7 bases had no gene match. Germline V gene sequence: CDR1 ENHRY, CDR2 SYGVKD. The CDR3 covers 17 residues. The CDR3 reads CAIRPGLAGGEQETQYF. Here the CDR3 DNA reads TGTGCCATCAGGCCGGGACTAGCGGGGGGAGAACAAGAGACCCAGTACTTC.

The rearrangement links TRBV5-1 to TRBJ2-2; 7 bases align to TRBD2. Germline assignment: CDR1 SGHRS and CDR2 YFSETQ. This CDR3 comprises 13 residues. The J segment lost 7 bases and the V segment lost 6 bases, leaving 6 bases of the junction unmatched. CDR3 bases: TGCGCCAGCACCCGGGGGGACGGCGGGGAGCTGTTTTTT. Protein: CASTRGDGGELFF. Full variable domain (outside the CDR3, taken from reference TRBV5-1 and TRBJ2-2): KAGVTQTPRYLIKTRGQQVTLSCSPISGHRSVSWYQQTPGQGLQFLFEYFSETQRNKGNFPGRFSGRQFSNSRSEMNVSTLELGDSALYLCASTRGDGGELFFGEGSRLTVL.

This chain uses TRBV5-4 with TRBJ1-2; 9 nucleotides line up with TRBD1. In germline, CDR1 is SGHNT, CDR2 YYREEE (reference sequence). The CDR3 is made up of 14 amino acids. V lost 5 bases to trimming and J lost 4 bases; unmatched junction nucleotides: 6. CDR3 coding DNA: TGTGCCAGCAGTCGGACAGGGGCGTTCTATGGCTACACCTTC. Translated: CASSRTGAFYGYTF. Complete variable domain (other parts from reference TRBV5-4 and TRBJ1-2): ETGVTQSPTHLIKTRGQQVTLRCSSQSGHNTVSWYQQALGQGPQFIFQYYREEENGRGNFPPRFSGLQFPNYSSELNVNALELDDSALYLCASSRTGAFYGYTFGSGTRLTVV.

J is TRBJ2-5 and V is TRBV6-5, with 7 bases matching TRBD2. The CDR3 spans 15 residues. The junction had 8 bases not matched to a gene; V was cut back by 0 bases and J by 7 bases. Per germline, CDR1 MNHEY and CDR2 SVGAGI. In DNA, the CDR3 is TGTGCCAGCAGTTACTCCTTGGGAACGGGGGGGACCCAGTACTTC. Translating it yields CASSYSLGTGGTQYF.

J is TRBJ2-3 and V is TRBV7-2; 8 bases fit TRBD1. CDR3 length: 16 residues. Germline lookup yields CDR1 SGHTA and CDR2 FQGNSA. V trimming: 3 bases; J trimming: 2 bases; junction bases outside the gene matches: 7. The CDR3 nucleotides read TGTGCCAGCAGCTTGTTCGGGACAGGATACACAGATACGCAGTATTTT. This gives the protein CASSLFGTGYTDTQYF. Full variable domain (missing parts from reference TRBV7-2 and TRBJ2-3): GAGVSQSPSNKVTEKGKDVELRCDPISGHTALYWYRQSLGQGLEFLIYFQGNSAPDKSGLPSDRFSAERTGGSVSTLTIQRTQQEDSAVYLCASSLFGTGYTDTQYFGPGTRLTVL.

About this clone: Other DNA sequences in this sample translate to the same CDR3. V and J are TRBV19 and TRBJ2-2; 10 positions agree with TRBD1. Germline assignment: CDR1 LNHDA and CDR2 SQIVND (reference sequence). V trimming: 4 bases; J trimming: 9 bases; junction bases outside the gene matches: 17. The CDR3 is made up of 18 amino acids. The CDR3 loop reads CASSTGGQGGTSVRELFF. The CDR3 coding sequence is TGTGCCAGTAGTACTGGAGGACAGGGGGGGACTAGTGTCCGGGAGCTGTTTTTT.

V usage is TRBV7-3 and J usage is TRBJ2-2; 7 nucleotides align to TRBD1. Germline V gives CDR1 SGHTA, CDR2 FQGTGA. This CDR3 spans 18 amino acids. With 0 bases clipped from V and 1 base from J, the junction kept 8 bases outside the gene matches. The CDR3 DNA sequence: TGTGCCAGCAGCTTAACAGGGAACAGGGGCCTGAACACCGGGGAGCTGTTTTTT. It is translated as CASSLTGNRGLNTGELFF.

This rearrangement joins TRBV6-1 to TRBJ2-1; tentative D call: TRBD2 (6 bases). Germline lookup yields CDR1 MNHNS and CDR2 SASEGT. V lost 3 bases, J lost 3 bases, and 9 bases lay in between. The CDR3 totals 14 residues. CDR3 amino acids: CASSEGTRYNEQFF. The CDR3 region has the DNA TGTGCCAGCAGTGAGGGGACTCGCTACAATGAGCAGTTCTTC.

The chain employs TRBV18 and TRBJ2-1; D perhaps matches TRBD2 (5 bases). Trimming removed 1 base at V and 2 bases at J, with 15 bases between. CDR1 and CDR2 from the germline V gene are KGHSH and LQKENI. There are 17 residues in the CDR3. The DNA for the CDR3 is TGTGCCAGCTCACCACTAGGACTTTCTATCCCCTACAATGAGCAGTTCTTC. Residues: CASSPLGLSIPYNEQFF.

Only one count was recorded for this clone. This chain uses TRBV5-6 with TRBJ1-3; tentatively, D is TRBD1 (6 bases). This CDR3 contains 14 residues. Per germline, CDR1 SGHDT and CDR2 YYEEEE. V lost 4 bases and J lost 5, with 13 bases in between. The CDR3 nucleotides are TGTGCCAGCAGCCCGGGGACATTCAGAAACACCATATATTTT. Translated: CASSPGTFRNTIYF.

CDR3 residues: CASSPGNYSPLHF. Written as DNA, the CDR3 is TGTGCCAGCAGCCCGGGTAATTATTCACCCCTCCACTTT. V usage is TRBV7-9 and J usage is TRBJ1-6; D is uncertain. The V end lost 5 bases, the J end lost 8 bases, and 10 bases lay between the germline ends. The CDR3 contains 13 residues. In germline, CDR1 is SEHNR, CDR2 FQNEAQ (reference sequence).

The chain joins TRBV24-1 to TRBJ2-5, with TRBD1 matching 11 bases. Germline V lookup: CDR1 KGHDR, CDR2 SFDVKD. Trimming cost V 6 bases and J 4 bases; bases outside gene matches: 6. The CDR3 is made up of 15 amino acids. The DNA of the CDR3 is TGTGCCACCAGTTCCGGGACAGGGGGTGCAGAGACCCAGTACTTC. It translates to CATSSGTGGAETQYF.

The gene calls are TRBV2 and TRBJ2-1; D might be TRBD1 (6 bases). V was pared by 6 bases and J by 0 bases, with 12 bases between. This CDR3 contains 15 residues. From germline, CDR1 is SNHLY and CDR2 FYNNEI. CDR3 sequence reads: CASRTGLTSYNEQFF. The CDR3 DNA reads as TGTGCCAGCAGGACAGGACTGACCTCCTACAATGAGCAGTTCTTC.

The CDR3, as DNA: TGTGCCAGTACTGGAGGGGCAACTAATGAAAAACTGTTTTTT. Residues: CASTGGATNEKLFF. This chain links TRBV19 with TRBJ1-4; D might be TRBD1 (5 bases). Germline V lookup: CDR1 LNHDA, CDR2 SQIVND (reference sequence). The V gene lost 7 bases and the J gene lost 0 bases, with 9 bases spanning the gap. The CDR3 consists of 14 residues.

This clone was detected only once. V gene TRBV5-1 combines with J gene TRBJ2-4; 7 nucleotides line up with TRBD1. Trimming removed 0 bases from V and 6 bases from J; junction bases left unmatched: 6. Per germline, CDR1 SGHRS and CDR2 YFSETQ. The CDR3 contains 15 residues. The chain's CDR3 is CASSLGDSLANIQYF. The CDR3 DNA sequence: TGCGCCAGCAGCTTGGGGGACAGTTTAGCAAACATTCAGTACTTC.

This chain joins TRBV7-3 and TRBJ2-3; weak D call: TRBD2 (6 bases). Germline V gene sequence: CDR1 SGHTA, CDR2 FQGTGA. The CDR3 covers 14 residues. Trimming stripped 1 base from V and 4 bases from J, with 9 bases between. The CDR3 DNA follows: TGTGCCAGCAGCTTAAACGGCGGGGCAGATACGCAGTATTTT. Translating gives CASSLNGGADTQYF. Together with reference TRBV7-3 and TRBJ2-3, the CDR3 gives the full variable domain: GAGVSQTPSNKVTEKGKYVELRCDPISGHTALYWYRQSLGQGPEFLIYFQGTGAADDSGLPNDRFFAVRPEGSVSTLKIQRTERGDSAVYLCASSLNGGADTQYFGPGTRLTVL.

This clone was counted a single time. This sequence joins TRBV12-5 and TRBJ1-1, with TRBD1 as a possible D gene (6 bases). There are 13 residues in the CDR3. V lost 5 bases, J lost 7 bases, and 14 bases lay in between. Germline assignment: CDR1 LGHNT and CDR2 FRNRAP. CDR3 loop: CASGPGGPGEAFF. In DNA form, the CDR3 reads TGTGCTAGTGGTCCCGGGGGGCCCGGTGAAGCTTTCTTT.